This TCR beta chain stems from a study of shared clonotypes between healthy human individuals. The wider study: Two women and a few men aged 18 to 49 served as donors. CD8 memory received one plate per donor, CD8 naive two, CD4 memory three and CD4 naive three.

This table comes from immunoSEQ multiplex PCR, and its TCRdb copy is limited to in-frame clones, with some not included. The sample carries fewer than 350,000 clones, over 75% recorded once. Findings and limits, study-wide: Larger estimated richness was generally seen in naive subsets than in memory subsets. The naive CD4 repertoires of several donors were compared, and roughly 5% of clonotypes were shared.

Concerning this clone: Its specificity is unknown.

CDR3 length: 16 residues. V was clipped by 6 bases and J by 3 bases; unmatched bases: 14. CDR1 SGHTA and CDR2 FQGNSA come from the germline V gene. This chain connects TRBV7-2 to TRBJ2-7; 7 bases are a match to TRBD2. The source of this sequence is a young man in good health. Sample: memory CD8+ T cells sorted from blood. Subset meaning: CD45RO+ cells pooled with CCR7-negative TemRA cells. The CDR3 loop is CASRLRPQRDVYEQYF. In nucleotides, the CDR3 is TGTGCCAGCAGACTCCGCCCCCAGCGGGACGTCTACGAGCAGTACTTC.